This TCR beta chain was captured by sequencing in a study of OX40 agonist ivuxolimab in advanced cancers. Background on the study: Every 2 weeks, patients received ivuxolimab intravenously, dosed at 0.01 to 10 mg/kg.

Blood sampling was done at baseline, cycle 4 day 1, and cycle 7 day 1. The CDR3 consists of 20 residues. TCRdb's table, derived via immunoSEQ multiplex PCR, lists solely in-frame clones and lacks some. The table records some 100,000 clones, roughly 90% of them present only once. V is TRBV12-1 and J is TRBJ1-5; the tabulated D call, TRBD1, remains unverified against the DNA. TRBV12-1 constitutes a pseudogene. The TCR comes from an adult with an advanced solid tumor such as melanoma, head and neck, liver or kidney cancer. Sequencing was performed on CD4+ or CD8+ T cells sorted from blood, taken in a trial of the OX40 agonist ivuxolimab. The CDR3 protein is CVVPVTGGILINQDNQPQHF. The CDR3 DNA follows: TGTGTCGTCCCCGTGACAGGGGGCATTCTGATCAATCAAGACAATCAGCCCCAGCATTTT.